These 3 T cell receptor beta chains originate from one sample sequenced in a study of early T cells in non-severe SARS-CoV-2 infection (dated by TCRdb to about 2021). The library relied on 5' RACE. Data came from a NextSeq 500. TCRdb trimmed public reads at Q25 via fastp, called clones via MiXCR and kept in-frame beta chains. Entries that share a CDR3 protein sequence are merged under the most common genes and DNA. The sample profile shows around 26,000 distinct CDR3 sequences; roughly 4.4% of them were found once. The ten largest clones add up to 11% of the sample. The material sequenced was whole blood. The receptors were sampled from an adult who was a healthcare worker with PCR-confirmed SARS-CoV-2 infection or an uninfected control (not recorded which).

This clonotype was picked up many times. The chain couples TRBV5-6 to TRBJ1-2; no firm D call. With 4 bases removed from V and 6 bases from J, the gap between germline ends came to 10 bases. Germline V lookup: CDR1 SGHDT, CDR2 YYEEEE. The CDR3 is 12 amino acids. CDR3 region: CASSPSDDGYTF. The CDR3, as DNA: TGTGCCAGCAGCCCATCTGATGATGGCTACACCTTC.

This clonotype has more than one count but fewer than ten. This chain uses TRBV7-8 with TRBJ1-1; D gene unclear. The CDR3 sequence is 15 residues long. The germline gives CDR1 SGHVS, CDR2 FQNEAQ. The V gene lost 4 bases and the J gene lost 1 base, with 13 bases spanning the gap. The CDR3 DNA reads as TGTGCCAGCAGCTCACCCGCCGGCCAGAACACTGAAGCTTTCTTT. Translating it yields CASSSPAGQNTEAFF.

Ten or more counts support this clonotype. The V gene is TRBV27, the J gene TRBJ2-5; 9 bases are shared with TRBD1. Germline V gene lookup returns CDR1 MNHEY and CDR2 SMNVEV (reference sequence). CDR3 size: 15 residues. V shed 4 bases, J shed 7 bases, and the junction held 10 bases outside the gene matches. The CDR3 sequence is CASSSLGQGRGTQYF. The CDR3 DNA is TGTGCCAGCAGTTCCTTAGGACAGGGGCGGGGGACCCAGTACTTC.